This TCR beta chain emerged from a study of T cell changes during pregnancy in multiple sclerosis. The CDR3 consists of 18 residues. Germline-derived CDR1 and CDR2 are SGHTA and FQGNSA. The V and J ends lost 0 bases and 2 bases, in that order; junction bases with no gene match: 5. This table comes from immunoSEQ multiplex PCR, and its TCRdb copy is limited to in-frame clones, with some not included. This sample yields some 41,000 clones, of which 90% are seen a single time; approximately 9.1% belongs to the top ten. The clonotype originates from a female donor with multiple sclerosis, enrolled in a pregnancy study. The chain links TRBV7-2 to TRBJ2-1; TRBD2 agrees at 12 bases. The sequencing here drew on CD8+ T cells from peripheral blood mononuclear cells, taken in the first trimester of pregnancy. Here the CDR3 reads CASSLAVGLAGPYNEQFF. CDR3 in DNA: TGTGCCAGCAGCTTAGCGGTCGGACTAGCGGGACCCTACAATGAGCAGTTCTTC.